Listed below are T cell receptor beta chains from one sample, sequenced in a study of blood T cells in healthy people across ages. One entry per CDR3 protein, called by TCRdb with MiXCR from the 5' RACE reads. The data contain more than 650,000 distinct CDR3 sequences, 50% to 65% of them seen just once; the ten biggest clones take up roughly two fifths. Sequenced sample: blood. Receptors were obtained from a man aged 80 or over in good health. CDR3s leave out the opening cysteine and the closing phenylalanine or tryptophan.

v_call: TRBV7-3; cdr3_aa: ASSIRTGADTQY
v_call: TRBV7-3; cdr3_aa: ASSFNLAGDNEQF
v_call: TRBV4-2; cdr3_aa: ASSQGQIAGGLVDEQF
v_call: TRBV24-1; cdr3_aa: ATSDTRDGQETQY
v_call: TRBV5-1; cdr3_aa: ASSLASQGWRY
v_call: TRBV28; cdr3_aa: ASSGSVQDYGYT
v_call: TRBV7-2; cdr3_aa: ASSFRQTGANVLT
v_call: TRBV7-2; cdr3_aa: ASSLGLASSYEQY
v_call: TRBV27; cdr3_aa: ASSLRSGGHSYNEQF
v_call: TRBV12-3/TRBV12-4; cdr3_aa: ASRTGTGNQPQH
v_call: TRBV9; cdr3_aa: ASSVAPGSPNEQF
v_call: TRBV5-1; cdr3_aa: ASSLRRGLGETQY
v_call: TRBV7-9; cdr3_aa: ASSRGGQRGALDGYT
v_call: TRBV7-9; cdr3_aa: ASSLVGLAGRSYEQY
v_call: TRBV9; cdr3_aa: ASSVGDGKTGVGEQY
v_call: TRBV20-1; cdr3_aa: SARQGVETQY
v_call: TRBV15; cdr3_aa: ATSYDPIRTDTQY
v_call: TRBV12-3/TRBV12-4; cdr3_aa: ASSLWDQETQY
v_call: TRBV28; cdr3_aa: ASSLSLTGNQPQH
v_call: TRBV12-3/TRBV12-4; cdr3_aa: ASSSSSGRAGGQF
v_call: TRBV27; cdr3_aa: ASSSGTGISGANVLT
v_call: TRBV9; cdr3_aa: ASSPPSGRGDTQY
v_call: TRBV29-1; cdr3_aa: SVAGLAGGRGYEQY
v_call: TRBV6-5; cdr3_aa: ASSYMGEGY
v_call: TRBV5-1; cdr3_aa: ASSSATLSYNEQF
v_call: TRBV15; cdr3_aa: ATSNRGGRSYNEQF
v_call: TRBV24-1; cdr3_aa: ATSDITGDNQPQH
v_call: TRBV29-1; cdr3_aa: SVEDPARWANEQF
v_call: TRBV5-5; cdr3_aa: ASSLGGPPPDTQY
v_call: TRBV20-1; cdr3_aa: SAYPSGRDSYNEQF
v_call: TRBV12-5; cdr3_aa: ASGLVSGPGSYNEQY
v_call: TRBV4-1; cdr3_aa: ASSQDASGALGQETQY
v_call: TRBV5-1; cdr3_aa: ASSFGLAGGSWDEQF
v_call: TRBV20-1; cdr3_aa: SARTPGTGELF
v_call: TRBV18; cdr3_aa: ASSPLGTSVKDEQY
v_call: TRBV12-3/TRBV12-4; cdr3_aa: ASSSSARGLAVSYEQY
v_call: TRBV3-1; cdr3_aa: ASGLLGSGSSSEQY
v_call: TRBV14; cdr3_aa: ASSQRTSGYLYQETQY
v_call: TRBV6-2/TRBV6-3; cdr3_aa: ASGLAGLSGANVLT
v_call: TRBV6-5; cdr3_aa: ASSFLTSNYGYT
v_call: TRBV6-6; cdr3_aa: ASRAKGAVIYEQY
v_call: TRBV13; cdr3_aa: ASSFPDQGNNVQY
v_call: TRBV6-1; cdr3_aa: ASSRGTSGRAGYNEQF
v_call: TRBV6-2/TRBV6-3; cdr3_aa: ASVSGGNQPQH
v_call: TRBV9; cdr3_aa: ASSVGTGGRGYT
v_call: TRBV7-2; cdr3_aa: ASSPGQVNYNEQF
v_call: TRBV5-1; cdr3_aa: ASSASGTDQETQY